The 6 T cell receptor beta chains below come from one sample, sequenced in a study of response to subunit inactivated influenza vaccine. TCRdb fed the RT-PCR reads into MiXCR, producing one record per CDR3 protein. The sample records more than 700,000 distinct CDR3 sequences, about 20% being singletons. Material: PBMCs from blood, obtained more than 4 days after vaccination. Source of these receptors: a man aged 50 or older who received an inactivated influenza vaccine.

This clonotype was detected ten times or more. This chain connects TRBV11-2 to TRBJ2-1; a weak D match, TRBD1 (6 bases). Germline values: CDR1 SGHAT, CDR2 FQNNGV. Between the trimmed V and J ends, which lost 2 bases and 10 bases, there was a span of 15 bases. The CDR3 is made up of 14 amino acids. CDR3 loop: CASSLWAGANEQFF. The CDR3 nucleotides read TGTGCCAGCAGCTTATGGGCAGGGGCAAACGAGCAGTTCTTC.

The chain carries TRBV5-1 and TRBJ2-7; a weak D match, TRBD2 (6 bases). Germline lookup yields CDR1 SGHRS and CDR2 YFSETQ. The CDR3 loop spans 15 amino acids. The V end was cut by 0 bases, the J end by 1 base, with 11 bases between. CDR3 region: CASSLVPRGSYEQYF. The CDR3 coding sequence is TGCGCCAGCAGCTTGGTGCCCCGGGGGTCCTACGAGCAGTACTTC.

This clonotype was recorded a few times. The V and J genes are TRBV11-2 and TRBJ1-1; a weak D match, TRBD1 (5 bases). Per germline, CDR1 SGHAT and CDR2 FQNNGV. The CDR3 sequence is 15 residues long. V gave up 1 base and J gave up 3 bases, with 12 bases separating them. The CDR3, as DNA: TGTGCCAGCAGCTTAGGCAGGACAACCTACACTGAAGCTTTCTTT. Protein: CASSLGRTTYTEAFF.

The chain recombines TRBV6-5 with TRBJ2-2; 9 bases are a match to TRBD2. Looked up from germline, CDR1 is MNHEY and CDR2 is SVGAGI. Unmatched junction bases numbered 9, after V lost 3 bases and J lost 1 base. The CDR3 is 18 amino acids. The CDR3 DNA sequence: TGTGCCAGCAGTTATATACTAGCGGGCCCCCTGAACACCGGGGAGCTGTTTTTT. Translation: CASSYILAGPLNTGELFF.

This clonotype was recorded a few times. The chain carries TRBV5-6 and TRBJ2-7, with TRBD2 identical over 10 bases. Per germline, CDR1 SGHDT and CDR2 YYEEEE. CDR3 length: 14 amino acids. J gave up 6 bases and V 1 base, and 4 bases lay outside the gene matches. The CDR3 nucleotides are TGTGCCAGCAGCTTGCTAGCGGGAGTGGTCGAGCAGTACTTC. Amino acid sequence: CASSLLAGVVEQYF.

The chain links TRBV6-6 to TRBJ2-5, with 8 bases aligning to TRBD2. V lost 10 bases to trimming and J lost 3 bases; unmatched junction nucleotides: 4. This CDR3 is 12 amino acids long. Germline V gene lookup returns CDR1 MNHNY and CDR2 SVGAGI (reference sequence). CDR3 loop: CATQLAEETQYF. CDR3 in DNA: TGTGCCACCCAACTAGCGGAAGAGACCCAGTACTTC.